The clone carrying this TCR beta chain was detected a few times. Germline values: CDR1 WSHSY, CDR2 SAAADI. This CDR3 comprises 15 residues. V lost 3 bases, J lost 0 bases, and 6 bases lay in between. The data derive from a study of blood T cell repertoires in COVID-19. Looking at the study overall: T cells, B-cell-depleted T cells, or PBMCs provided the cDNA or gDNA that served as material.

In the authors' methods: The assay estimated nucleated cells by amplifying reference gene primers. The assay was immunoSEQ multiplex PCR, and TCRdb's table has in-frame clones only and misses some. D and trimming were read from the DNA, whereas the V and J calls and clone size are those reported in that table. The table lists 380,000 or so clones, roughly 88% of them singletons. The rearrangement joins TRBV10-2 to TRBJ2-6, with D unresolved. The sequencing sample was made of PBMCs or T cells enriched from blood (not recorded which). The sequence derives from a woman between 40 and 50 years old with acute COVID-19. The CDR3 sequence: CASSESVSGANVLTF. CDR3 bases: TGCGCCAGCAGTGAAAGCGTCTCTGGGGCCAACGTCCTGACTTTC.